This TCR beta chain was found in a study of blood T cells in healthy people across ages. General study results and limits: Roughly linearly, TCR beta diversity per million T cells fell as age increased.

Germline V lookup: CDR1 MNHEY, CDR2 SVGEGT. CDR3 length: 15 amino acids. Germline trimming cut 5 bases from V and 14 bases from J; bases unmatched to any gene: 15. This clonotype was seen a handful of times. Its antigen is undetermined. The authors ran a second PCR of roughly 6 to 11 cycles using a sample-barcoded 5' primer and a J-beta primer mix. TCRdb called the 5' RACE reads again in MiXCR, with one record for every CDR3 protein. Here the sample spans hundreds of thousands of distinct CDR3 sequences, around 26% being singletons. The sequencing input was blood. The receptor was isolated from a woman aged 80 or older in good health. This sequence joins TRBV6-2 or TRBV6-3 and TRBJ1-4; 9 bases map to TRBD1. CDR3 bases: TGTGCCAGCAGTGCGCCCCGGGACAGGGCACTTCGGCTGTTTTTT. The encoded protein is CASSAPRDRALRLFF.